Presented here are 26 T cell receptor beta chains from one specimen sequenced in a study of identical twins. TCRdb itself ran the 5' RACE reads through MiXCR, one entry per CDR3 protein. The sample yields approximately 470,000 distinct CDR3 sequences, 14% seen once. A further study also used this sample, focusing on yellow fever vaccine responses in identical twins.

Sequenced input: CD4+ T cells sorted from blood. The source of these receptors is a woman younger than 35 in good health.

In its sample, this clonotype was seen many times. V and J are TRBV5-1 and TRBJ2-2, with a possible D match to TRBD2 (5 bases). V lost 4 bases to trimming and J lost 7 bases, with 11 bases between them. Germline lookup yields CDR1 SGHRS and CDR2 YFSETQ. The CDR3 has 13 residues. This CDR3 is CASSPGNDGELFF. The CDR3 nucleotides are TGCGCCAGCAGCCCCGGGAACGACGGGGAGCTGTTTTTT.

The chain combines TRBV7-3 with TRBJ2-2; 9 bases agree with TRBD1. The ends lost 5 bases at V and 0 bases at J; junction bases unmatched: 7. CDR1 is SGHTA and CDR2 is FQGTGA in the germline V gene. CDR3 length: 17 residues. CDR3 loop: CASSAKGDRANTGELFF. In nucleotides, the CDR3 is TGTGCCAGCAGCGCTAAGGGGGACAGGGCGAACACCGGGGAGCTGTTTTTT. Full variable domain (missing parts from reference TRBV7-3 and TRBJ2-2): GAGVSQTPSNKVTEKGKYVELRCDPISGHTALYWYRQSLGQGPEFLIYFQGTGAADDSGLPNDRFFAVRPEGSVSTLKIQRTERGDSAVYLCASSAKGDRANTGELFFGEGSRLTVL.

Comments on this clonotype: A much larger clone sits a single nucleotide away, making a read error possible. This sequence joins TRBV5-1 and TRBJ2-1; 7 positions agree with TRBD2. Germline V gene sequence: CDR1 SGHRS, CDR2 YFSETQ. The CDR3 is 15 amino acids. For the CDR3, the DNA is TGCGCCAACAGCTTCGACGGGACGGGGGGCAATGAGCAGTTCTTC. Translated: CANSFDGTGGNEQFF.

The genes are TRBV20-1 and TRBJ2-5; possibly TRBD1 or TRBD2 for D (5 bases each). Trimming stripped 0 bases from V and 6 bases from J, with 14 bases between. Germline V lookup: CDR1 DFQATT, CDR2 SNEGSKA (reference sequence). This CDR3 is 14 amino acids long. The CDR3 coding sequence is TGCAGTGCTAGAGATTATCGAGGGGCGAAGACCCAGTACTTC. This sequence encodes CSARDYRGAKTQYF.

The chain links TRBV28 to TRBJ1-3, with 9 bases matching TRBD1. The CDR3 is 15 amino acids. CDR1 and CDR2 from the germline V gene are MDHEN and SYDVKM. Trimming at V came to 6 bases and at J to 2 bases, leaving 5 bases not matched to a gene. The CDR3 DNA is TGTGCCAGCAGCTCCCGGACAGGGGCTGGAAACACCATATATTTT. This codes for CASSSRTGAGNTIYF. The whole variable domain, remainder taken from reference TRBV28 and TRBJ1-3, is DVKVTQSSRYLVKRTGEKVFLECVQDMDHENMFWYRQDPGLGLRLIYFSYDVKMKEKGDIPEGYSVSREKKERFSLILESASTNQTSMYLCASSSRTGAGNTIYFGEGSWLTVV.

This clonotype was seen repeatedly, ten times or more. The rearrangement joins TRBV5-1 to TRBJ2-5, with TRBD2 matching over 7 bases. There are 15 residues in the CDR3. Per the germline V gene, CDR1 is SGHRS and CDR2 is YFSETQ. V dropped 2 bases and J dropped 1; count of bases not matched to a gene: 5. CDR3 DNA: TGCGCCAGCAGCTTTCAAGGGACTACCCAAGAGACCCAGTACTTC. Translating it yields CASSFQGTTQETQYF.

The rearrangement uses TRBV7-9 and TRBJ2-5, with 9 bases fitting TRBD1. With 7 bases clipped from V and 1 base from J, the junction kept 1 base outside the gene matches. This CDR3 is 13 amino acids long. Looked up from germline, CDR1 is SEHNR and CDR2 is FQNEAQ (reference sequence). DNA for the CDR3: TGTGCCAGCAAGGACAGGGGCCAAGAGACCCAGTACTTC. Translating gives CASKDRGQETQYF.

The chain joins TRBV18 to TRBJ2-7; the match to TRBD2 covers 11 bases. Germline lookup yields CDR1 KGHSH and CDR2 LQKENI. The CDR3 contains 16 residues. Trimming cost V 1 base and J 4 bases; bases outside gene matches: 6. The chain's CDR3 is CASSPLVASGRYEQYF. CDR3 DNA: TGTGCCAGCTCACCACTTGTTGCTAGCGGGAGGTACGAGCAGTACTTC. Full variable domain (rest looked up from reference TRBV18 and TRBJ2-7): NAGVMQNPRHLVRRRGQEARLRCSPMKGHSHVYWYRQLPEEGLKFMVYLQKENIIDESGMPKERFSAEFPKEGPSILRIQQVVRGDSAAYFCASSPLVASGRYEQYFGPGTRLTVT.

The chain couples TRBV7-8 to TRBJ2-1, with 9 bases fitting TRBD1. The germline V gene has CDR1 SGHVS and CDR2 FQNEAQ. V shed 10 bases and J 8 bases; nucleotides not matched to a gene: 24. The CDR3 has 18 amino acids. CDR3 amino acids: CATERWTGVSKRADEQFF. In DNA form, the CDR3 reads TGTGCCACCGAAAGGTGGACAGGGGTCAGTAAGCGGGCGGATGAGCAGTTCTTC. Variable domain in full (rest from reference TRBV7-8 and TRBJ2-1): GAGVSQSPRYKVAKRGQDVALRCDPISGHVSLFWYQQALGQGPEFLTYFQNEAQLDKSGLPSDRFFAERPEGSVSTLKIQRTQQEDSAVYLCATERWTGVSKRADEQFFGPGTRLTVL.

The V call is TRBV6-2 or TRBV6-3, the J call TRBJ2-5; a weak D match, TRBD2 (6 bases). Trimming shortened V by 8 bases and J by 4 bases, and 11 bases separated the two germline ends. Germline V lookup: CDR1 MNHEY, CDR2 SVGEGT. The CDR3 spans 12 residues. The CDR3 nucleotides read TGTGCCAGCGCGGGATTAATAGAGACCCAGTACTTC. This translates into CASAGLIETQYF.

This chain connects TRBV5-6 to TRBJ2-1, with 9 bases that match TRBD2. The CDR3 contains 16 residues. V dropped 4 bases and J dropped 4; count of bases not matched to a gene: 9. Germline values: CDR1 SGHDT, CDR2 YYEEEE. The CDR3: CASSPRDSGSYNEQFF. The CDR3, as DNA: TGTGCCAGCAGCCCGAGGGATAGCGGGAGTTACAATGAGCAGTTCTTC.

This clonotype was seen a few times. The rearrangement joins TRBV5-5 to TRBJ2-2; no clear D. Trimming removed 4 bases from V and 7 bases from J, with 14 bases in between. The CDR3 has 14 residues. Germline lookup yields CDR1 SGHKS and CDR2 YYEKEE (reference sequence). CDR3 amino acids: CASSQIPAGGELFF. The CDR3 DNA reads as TGTGCCAGCAGCCAAATCCCCGCAGGCGGGGAGCTGTTTTTT.

This clonotype was detected many times. The chain couples TRBV9 to TRBJ1-1, with D unresolved. The CDR3 runs to 13 residues. V dropped 4 bases and J dropped 4 bases, with 11 bases sitting between them. Germline CDR1 and CDR2: SGDLS and YYNGEE. The CDR3 sequence is CASSPRFGTEAFF. The CDR3 DNA is TGTGCCAGCAGCCCCCGATTCGGCACTGAAGCTTTCTTT. The whole variable domain, filled in from reference TRBV9 and TRBJ1-1, reads DSGVTQTPKHLITATGQRVTLRCSPRSGDLSVYWYQQSLDQGLQFLIQYYNGEERAKGNILERFSAQQFPDLHSELNLSSLELGDSALYFCASSPRFGTEAFFGQGTRLTVV.

This clonotype was counted between two and nine times. CDR3 coding DNA: TGTGCCAGCAGGACAGGGGAAGGGTACGAGCAGTACTTC. Translating gives CASRTGEGYEQYF. The rearrangement links TRBV6-6 to TRBJ2-7; 8 bases are a match to TRBD1. The CDR3 is made up of 13 amino acids. CDR1 and CDR2 from the germline V gene are MNHNY and SVGAGI (reference sequence). V was pared by 6 bases and J by 4 bases, with 5 bases of the junction left unmatched.

This sequence joins TRBV5-1 and TRBJ1-1; 9 nucleotides line up with TRBD1. This CDR3 is 13 amino acids long. V gave up 3 bases and J gave up 5 bases; unmatched junction bases: 2. Looked up from germline, CDR1 is SGHRS and CDR2 is YFSETQ. CDR3 nucleotide sequence: TGCGCCAGCAGCTGGGACAGGGATACTGAAGCTTTCTTT. Translating gives CASSWDRDTEAFF.

This clonotype came up a few times. The chain joins TRBV11-2 to TRBJ2-5; D is possibly TRBD1 (6 bases). This CDR3 has 17 amino acids. V gave up 3 bases and J gave up 3 bases, with 20 bases separating them. Germline lookup yields CDR1 SGHAT and CDR2 FQNNGV. As DNA, the CDR3 is TGTGCCAGCAGCTTTTTGACAGAGTTCCGGACAGAAGAGACCCAGTACTTC. It specifies CASSFLTEFRTEETQYF.

In this sample, this clonotype turned up many times. The chain employs TRBV5-6 and TRBJ2-5; 8 nucleotides agree with TRBD1. Germline loops: CDR1 SGHDT, CDR2 YYEEEE. The CDR3 length is 16 residues. The V segment lost 2 bases and the J segment 0 bases; nucleotides outside the gene matches: 6. CDR3 nucleotides: TGTGCCAGCAGCTTCCTTAGGACAGGGCACCAAGAGACCCAGTACTTC. It encodes CASSFLRTGHQETQYF.

This clonotype was counted many times. This chain connects TRBV7-2 to TRBJ2-5, with no clear D. Germline values: CDR1 SGHTA, CDR2 FQGNSA. Between the trimmed V and J ends, which lost 0 bases and 1 base, there was a span of 3 bases. The CDR3 is made up of 13 amino acids. CDR3 sequence reads: CASSLAIQETQYF. The CDR3 nucleotides read TGTGCCAGCAGCTTAGCGATCCAAGAGACCCAGTACTTC.

This clonotype was detected a few times. The chain has TRBV27 and TRBJ2-2, with 9 bases that match TRBD1. The CDR3 has 18 residues. V dropped 1 base and J dropped 4; count of bases not matched to a gene: 10. Per germline, CDR1 MNHEY and CDR2 SMNVEV (reference sequence). CDR3 region: CASSLYGTGGASTGELFF. The CDR3 region has the DNA TGTGCCAGCAGTTTATATGGTACAGGGGGCGCGAGCACCGGGGAGCTGTTTTTT.

This chain connects TRBV7-9 to TRBJ2-7; 9 bases agree with TRBD1. The junction had 6 bases not matched to a gene; V was cut back by 5 bases and J by 4 bases. The CDR3 contains 14 residues. Germline V gives CDR1 SEHNR, CDR2 FQNEAQ (reference sequence). The CDR3: CASSLGTGLYEQYF. The CDR3 nucleotides are TGTGCCAGCAGCCTTGGGACAGGGCTTTACGAGCAGTACTTC.

This clonotype was found many times. The V call is TRBV10-3, the J call TRBJ1-1; 8 nucleotides agree with TRBD1. Germline-derived CDR1 and CDR2 are ENHRY and SYGVKD. CDR3 length: 15 amino acids. The V and J ends lost 0 bases and 6 bases, in that order; junction bases with no gene match: 6. CDR3 nucleotide sequence: TGTGCCATCAGTGAGTCCAGGACAGGGTCGGCTGAAGCTTTCTTT. Translated: CAISESRTGSAEAFF.

The chain carries TRBV6-1 and TRBJ2-5; the D is unclear. The CDR3 has 16 residues. Between the trimmed V and J ends, which lost 6 bases and 5 bases, there was a span of 22 bases. CDR1 is MNHNS, CDR2 SASEGT, per germline. This chain's CDR3 is CASSSDWSRAGETQYF. The CDR3 DNA reads as TGTGCCAGCAGCTCTGATTGGAGTAGGGCCGGGGAGACCCAGTACTTC.

The CDR3 reads CASTGYLSYEQYF. CDR3 in DNA: TGCGCCAGCACGGGATACCTCTCCTACGAGCAGTACTTC. The genes are TRBV23-1 and TRBJ2-7; tentative D call: TRBD2 (5 bases). TRBV23-1 is an open reading frame whose function is uncertain. The CDR3 is made up of 13 amino acids. Trimming cost V 7 bases and J 0 bases, with 10 bases left between them.

V and J are TRBV12-3 or TRBV12-4 and TRBJ2-3, with TRBD1 as a possible D gene (7 bases). V was cut by 9 bases and J by 4 bases, with 17 bases left in between. The CDR3 sequence is 14 residues long. In DNA form, the CDR3 reads TGTGCCAGTGTGTGGCAGGGGGAGGCAGATACGCAGTATTTT. Translation gives CASVWQGEADTQYF.

At least ten counts were recorded for this clonotype. The V call is TRBV12-3 or TRBV12-4, the J call TRBJ2-7; TRBD2 matches at 14 bases. The ends lost 3 bases at V and 9 bases at J; junction bases unmatched: 13. CDR3 length equals 17 residues. The CDR3 reads CASSFSPGLAGEKWQYF. In nucleotides, the CDR3 is TGTGCCAGCAGTTTTTCCCCGGGACTAGCGGGAGAAAAATGGCAGTACTTC.

This clonotype was seen only a few times. V is TRBV20-1 and J is TRBJ2-5; D possibly uses TRBD1 or TRBD2 (5 bases each). V was shortened by 0 bases and J by 1 base, with 6 bases between the two germline ends. This CDR3 is built from 13 residues. CDR1 is DFQATT and CDR2 is SNEGSKA in the germline V gene (reference sequence). This CDR3 is CSARDGAQETQYF. The CDR3 DNA reads TGCAGTGCTAGAGACGGGGCCCAAGAGACCCAGTACTTC.